This T cell receptor (beta chain) was documented in a study of CXCR3-negative and CXCR3-positive naive CD8 T cells. Study-level results: Researchers report CXCR3 expression partially decreased after cryopreservation, with fresh PBMCs used in most assays.

Worth noting for this clonotype: The antigen is unknown.

The study made its TRB cDNA libraries by 5' RACE, adding UMI labels. TCRdb re-called the 5' RACE reads and catalogs CDR3 proteins one per entry, DNA excluded. This sample's clone table lists tens of thousands of distinct CDR3 sequences. CDR1 and CDR2 (germline): MNHNS, SASEGT. The CDR3 runs 15 residues. Sequenced sample: memory CD8+ T cells from blood. The sequence derives from a human donor in good health. Some clones in this sample may be carry-over from other donors' samples. The gene calls are TRBV6-1 and TRBJ2-1; TCRdb reports TRBD2, a call that lacks DNA to check it against. The CDR3 is CASSEAASGGNEQFF.